The next 10 T cell receptor beta chains were all read from a single sample in a study of long-term antiretroviral therapy in people with HIV. Researchers report immunoSEQ v3.0 was run at survey level. The method was immunoSEQ multiplex PCR; TCRdb's version includes in-frame clones alone and lacks a portion of them. The sample comprises under 30,000 clones, 90% to 95% of which are singletons, and 2.2% rests with the top ten. Here the sequenced sample was unsorted PBMCs, taken about 4.7 years after starting antiretroviral therapy. The receptors were gathered from a woman aged 50 to 60 with HIV.

The V call is TRBV6-9, the J call TRBJ2-1, with 8 bases aligning to TRBD2. The CDR3 sequence is 18 residues long. V shed 4 bases, J shed 8 bases, and the junction held 19 bases outside the gene matches. Germline CDR1 reads MNHGY; CDR2 reads SVAAGI. CDR3 residues: CASSSGTRPLPQGHEQFF. The CDR3 nucleotides read TGTGCCAGCAGTTCCGGGACTAGGCCTTTGCCGCAGGGCCATGAGCAGTTCTTC.

The chain recombines TRBV15 with TRBJ2-1; D uncertain. CDR3 length: 14 residues. In germline, CDR1 is LNHNV, CDR2 YYDKDF (reference sequence). V was clipped by 5 bases and J by 9 bases, with 17 bases between them. This chain's CDR3 is CATSSRPEWGEQFF. CDR3 bases: TGTGCCACCAGCTCCCGACCCGAATGGGGTGAGCAGTTCTTC.

The rearrangement links TRBV18 to TRBJ2-1; 8 nucleotides line up with TRBD2. CDR1 and CDR2 from the germline V gene are KGHSH and LQKENI. J gave up 4 bases and V 3 bases, and 11 bases lay outside the gene matches. This CDR3 comprises 17 residues. The CDR3 coding sequence is TGTGCCAGCTCACCTCCCGGACTAGCCCTGAATTACAATGAGCAGTTCTTC. Its protein product is CASSPPGLALNYNEQFF.

CDR3 nucleotide sequence: TGCGCCAGCAGCCAAGTTATCGGACCGGTCTCCTACGAGCAGTACTTC. Translating it yields CASSQVIGPVSYEQYF. V is TRBV4-3 and J is TRBJ2-7; D gene unclear. CDR1 and CDR2 (germline): LGHNA, YSLEER. CDR3 size: 16 residues. With 1 base removed from V and 0 bases from J, the gap between germline ends came to 13 bases.

This clone was counted once. The genes are TRBV19 and TRBJ2-3, with 7 nucleotides matching TRBD2. Losses at the gene ends were 7 bases for V and 2 bases for J; bases not matched to a gene: 6. The CDR3 is 14 residues long. Germline lookup yields CDR1 LNHDA and CDR2 SQIVND (reference sequence). The DNA of the CDR3 is TGTGCCAGTAATGGGAGGGCGAACACAGATACGCAGTATTTT. The encoded protein is CASNGRANTDTQYF.

The chain links TRBV28 to TRBJ2-7; D call uncertain. The germline V gene has CDR1 MDHEN and CDR2 SYDVKM. Trimming left V 2 bases short and J 2 bases short, with 19 bases between. This CDR3 spans 17 amino acids. DNA of the CDR3: TGTGCCAGCAGTTTAATCGGCCTCAGAGCTTTAACCTACGAGCAGTACTTC. This encodes CASSLIGLRALTYEQYF.

J is TRBJ2-2 and V is TRBV7-2; TRBD2 matches 10 bases. The germline V gene encodes CDR1 SGHTA and CDR2 FQGNSA. The J segment lost 5 bases and the V segment lost 0 bases, leaving 3 bases of the junction unmatched. The CDR3 is made up of 16 amino acids. The CDR3 coding sequence is TGTGCCAGCAGCTTAGCGCTAGCGGGAGTAACCGGGGAGCTGTTTTTT. Translation gives CASSLALAGVTGELFF.

The genes are TRBV7-6 and TRBJ2-1, with D maybe TRBD1 (5 bases). V lost 5 bases, J lost 2 bases, and 7 bases lay in between. CDR3 length equals 13 residues. Germline loops: CDR1 SGHVS, CDR2 FNYEAQ. The CDR3 DNA follows: TGTGCCAGCAGCCAGGGAACCTACAATGAGCAGTTCTTC. Its translation is CASSQGTYNEQFF.

The CDR3 protein is CASSYSGLAGNEQFF. As DNA, the CDR3 is TGTGCCAGCAGTTACTCCGGGTTAGCGGGAAATGAGCAGTTCTTC. The genes are TRBV6-5 and TRBJ2-1; 8 bases map to TRBD2. V dropped 0 bases and J dropped 7; count of bases not matched to a gene: 5. The CDR3 totals 15 residues. Looked up from germline, CDR1 is MNHEY and CDR2 is SVGAGI.

This sequence joins TRBV11-3 and TRBJ2-3, with TRBD2 matching over 10 bases. CDR1 is SGHNT, CDR2 YENEEA, per germline. V was clipped by 3 bases and J by 0 bases; unmatched bases: 6. The CDR3 consists of 17 residues. In DNA form, the CDR3 reads TGTGCCAGCAGCTTGGGTACTAGCGGGACTAGCACAGATACGCAGTATTTT. The encoded protein is CASSLGTSGTSTDTQYF.